This entry describes one T cell receptor beta chain. The data were taken from a study of blood T cell repertoires in COVID-19. Germline CDR1 and CDR2: SGHTA and FQGTGA. The CDR3 covers 15 residues. V lost 5 bases, J lost 2 bases, and 16 bases lay in between. Clones were read by immunoSEQ multiplex PCR, and TCRdb kept only the in-frame ones, dropping some. The sample gives approximately 360,000 clones, over 80% of which show up once; 5% to 5.5% is in the top ten. The receptor comes from a woman in her forties or fifties who had recovered from COVID-19. Sequencing input: PBMCs or T cells enriched from blood (not recorded which). The chain employs TRBV7-3 and TRBJ2-7, with D perhaps TRBD2 (7 bases). The CDR3 DNA follows: TGTGCCAGCAGCCCGGGGGGCGGGGCGACCTACGAGCAGTACTTC. Translation: CASSPGGGATYEQYF.